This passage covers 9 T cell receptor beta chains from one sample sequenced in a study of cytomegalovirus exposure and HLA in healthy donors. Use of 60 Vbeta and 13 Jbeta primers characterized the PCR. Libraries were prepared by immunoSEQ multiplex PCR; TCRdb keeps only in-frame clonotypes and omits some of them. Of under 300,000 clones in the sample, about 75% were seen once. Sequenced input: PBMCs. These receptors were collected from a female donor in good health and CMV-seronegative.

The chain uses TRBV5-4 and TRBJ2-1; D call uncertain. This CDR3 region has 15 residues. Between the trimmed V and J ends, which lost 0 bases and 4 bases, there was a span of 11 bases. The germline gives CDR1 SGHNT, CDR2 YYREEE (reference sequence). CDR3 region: CASSLALGVYNEQFF. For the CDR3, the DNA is TGTGCCAGCAGCTTGGCCCTAGGTGTATACAATGAGCAGTTCTTC.

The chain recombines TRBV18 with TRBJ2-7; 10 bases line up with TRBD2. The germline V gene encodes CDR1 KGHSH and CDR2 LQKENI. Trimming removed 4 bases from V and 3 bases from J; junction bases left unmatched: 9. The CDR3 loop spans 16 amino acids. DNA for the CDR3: TGTGCCAGCTCACTCGACGGGCTAGCGGGAGACTACGAGCAGTACTTC. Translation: CASSLDGLAGDYEQYF.

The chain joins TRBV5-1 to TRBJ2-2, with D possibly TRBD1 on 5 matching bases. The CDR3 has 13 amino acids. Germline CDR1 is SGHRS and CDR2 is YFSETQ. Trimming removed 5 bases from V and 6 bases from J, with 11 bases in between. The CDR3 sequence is CASRIRESGELFF. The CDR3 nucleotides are TGCGCCAGCAGAATCAGGGAATCCGGGGAGCTGTTTTTT.

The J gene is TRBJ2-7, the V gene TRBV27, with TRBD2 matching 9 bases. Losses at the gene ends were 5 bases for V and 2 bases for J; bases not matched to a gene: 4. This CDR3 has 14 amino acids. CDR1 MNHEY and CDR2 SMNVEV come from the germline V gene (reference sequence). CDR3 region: CASSRSGGPYEQYF. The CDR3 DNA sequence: TGTGCCAGCAGTCGTAGCGGGGGTCCCTACGAGCAGTACTTC.

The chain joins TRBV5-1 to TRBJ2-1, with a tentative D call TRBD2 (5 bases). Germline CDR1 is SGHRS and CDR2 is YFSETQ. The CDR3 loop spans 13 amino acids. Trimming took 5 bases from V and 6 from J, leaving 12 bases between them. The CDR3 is CASRDSELNEQFF. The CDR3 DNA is TGCGCCAGCAGGGACTCCGAGCTCAATGAGCAGTTCTTC.

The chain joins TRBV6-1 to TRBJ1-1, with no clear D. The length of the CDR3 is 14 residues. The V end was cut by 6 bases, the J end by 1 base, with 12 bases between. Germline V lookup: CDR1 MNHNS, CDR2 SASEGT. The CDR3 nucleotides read TGTGCCAGCAGCCCCCTAGGCAGGAACACTGAAGCTTTCTTT. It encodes CASSPLGRNTEAFF.

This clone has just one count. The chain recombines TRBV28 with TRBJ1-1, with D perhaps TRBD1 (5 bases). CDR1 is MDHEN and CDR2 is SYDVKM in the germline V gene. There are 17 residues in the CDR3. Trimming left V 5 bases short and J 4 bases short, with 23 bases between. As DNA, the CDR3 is TGTGCCAGCAGTCCTGGGGTTTGGGGTAGGGGTAGCACTGAAGCTTTCTTT. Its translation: CASSPGVWGRGSTEAFF.

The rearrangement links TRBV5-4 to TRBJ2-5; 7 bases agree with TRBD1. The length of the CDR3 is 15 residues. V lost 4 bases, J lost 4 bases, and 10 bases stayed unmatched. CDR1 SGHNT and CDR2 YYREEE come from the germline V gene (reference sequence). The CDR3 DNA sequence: TGTGCCAGCAGCCCGACAGGGCTTGGCGGAGAGACCCAGTACTTC. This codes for CASSPTGLGGETQYF.

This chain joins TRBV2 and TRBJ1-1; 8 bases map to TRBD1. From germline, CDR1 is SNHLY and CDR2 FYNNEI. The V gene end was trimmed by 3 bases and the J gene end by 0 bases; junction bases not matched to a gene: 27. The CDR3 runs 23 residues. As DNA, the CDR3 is TGTGCCAGCAGTGATCAGTTCGGGGACAGGAAGAATGGGAATGAGCCCATGAACACTGAAGCTTTCTTT. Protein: CASSDQFGDRKNGNEPMNTEAFF.